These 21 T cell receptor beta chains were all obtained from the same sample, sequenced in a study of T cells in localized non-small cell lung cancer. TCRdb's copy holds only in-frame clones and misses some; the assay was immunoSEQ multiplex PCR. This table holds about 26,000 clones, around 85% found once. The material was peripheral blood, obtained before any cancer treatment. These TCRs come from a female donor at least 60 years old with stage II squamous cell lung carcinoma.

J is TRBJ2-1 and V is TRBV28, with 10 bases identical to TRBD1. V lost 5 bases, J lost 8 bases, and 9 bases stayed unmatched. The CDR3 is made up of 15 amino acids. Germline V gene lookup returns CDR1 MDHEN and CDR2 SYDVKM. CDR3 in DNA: TGTGCCAGCAGTACTCGACAGGGGGCGGTCGATGAGCAGTTCTTC. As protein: CASSTRQGAVDEQFF.

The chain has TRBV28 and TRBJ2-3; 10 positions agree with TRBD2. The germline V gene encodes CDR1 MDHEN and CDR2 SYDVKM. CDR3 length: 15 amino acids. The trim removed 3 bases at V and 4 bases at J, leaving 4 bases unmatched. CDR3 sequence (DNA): TGTGCCAGCAGTTTCTCCGGGACTAGCGCAGATACGCAGTATTTT. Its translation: CASSFSGTSADTQYF. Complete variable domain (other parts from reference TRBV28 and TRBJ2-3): DVKVTQSSRYLVKRTGEKVFLECVQDMDHENMFWYRQDPGLGLRLIYFSYDVKMKEKGDIPEGYSVSREKKERFSLILESASTNQTSMYLCASSFSGTSADTQYFGPGTRLTVL.

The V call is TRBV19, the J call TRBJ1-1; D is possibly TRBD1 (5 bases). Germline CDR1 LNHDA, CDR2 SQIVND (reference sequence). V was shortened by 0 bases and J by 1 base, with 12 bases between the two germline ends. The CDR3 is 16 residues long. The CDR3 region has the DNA TGTGCCAGTAGTATAGATTTTGGGGGAAGGAACACTGAAGCTTTCTTT. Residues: CASSIDFGGRNTEAFF. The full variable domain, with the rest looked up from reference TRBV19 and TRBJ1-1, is DGGITQSPKYLFRKEGQNVTLSCEQNLNHDAMYWYRQDPGQGLRLIYYSQIVNDFQKGDIAEGYSVSREKKESFPLTVTSAQKNPTAFYLCASSIDFGGRNTEAFFGQGTRLTVV.

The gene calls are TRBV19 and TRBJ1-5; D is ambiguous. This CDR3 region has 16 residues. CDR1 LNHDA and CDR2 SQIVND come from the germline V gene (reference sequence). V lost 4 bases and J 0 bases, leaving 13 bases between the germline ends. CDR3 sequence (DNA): TGTGCCAGTAGTACGAGGAGAACAGATAGCAATCAGCCCCAGCATTTT. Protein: CASSTRRTDSNQPQHF.

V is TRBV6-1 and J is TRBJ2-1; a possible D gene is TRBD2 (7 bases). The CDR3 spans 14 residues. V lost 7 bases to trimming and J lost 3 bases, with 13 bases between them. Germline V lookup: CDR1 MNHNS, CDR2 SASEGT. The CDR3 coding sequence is TGTGCCAGCATGGCGGGGGCCCACTACAATGAGCAGTTCTTC. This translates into CASMAGAHYNEQFF.

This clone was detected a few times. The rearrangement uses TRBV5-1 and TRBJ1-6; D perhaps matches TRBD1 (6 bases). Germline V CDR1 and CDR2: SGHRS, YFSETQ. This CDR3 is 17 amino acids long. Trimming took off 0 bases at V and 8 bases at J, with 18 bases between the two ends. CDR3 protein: CASSLGSGGRGDSPLHF. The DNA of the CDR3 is TGCGCCAGCAGCTTGGGGAGTGGTGGGAGGGGGGATTCACCCCTCCACTTT.

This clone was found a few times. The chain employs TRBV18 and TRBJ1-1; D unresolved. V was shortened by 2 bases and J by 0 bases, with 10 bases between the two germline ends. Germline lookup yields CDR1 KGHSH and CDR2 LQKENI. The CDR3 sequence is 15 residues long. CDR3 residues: CASSPEAVMNTEAFF. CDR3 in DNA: TGTGCCAGCTCACCAGAGGCAGTTATGAACACTGAAGCTTTCTTT.

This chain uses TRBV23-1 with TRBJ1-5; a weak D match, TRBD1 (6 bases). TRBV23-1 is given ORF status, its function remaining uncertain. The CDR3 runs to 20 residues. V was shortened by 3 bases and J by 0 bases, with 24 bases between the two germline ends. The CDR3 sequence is CASSQGGTPRRAYSNQPQHF. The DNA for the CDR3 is TGCGCCAGCAGTCAGGGGGGGACACCAAGACGGGCGTATAGCAATCAGCCCCAGCATTTT.

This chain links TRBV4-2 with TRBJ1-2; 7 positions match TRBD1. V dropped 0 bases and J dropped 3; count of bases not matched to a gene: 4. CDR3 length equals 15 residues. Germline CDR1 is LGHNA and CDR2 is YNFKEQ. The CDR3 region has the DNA TGTGCCAGCAGCCAAGATAACAGGGGAGACTATGGCTACACCTTC. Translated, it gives CASSQDNRGDYGYTF.

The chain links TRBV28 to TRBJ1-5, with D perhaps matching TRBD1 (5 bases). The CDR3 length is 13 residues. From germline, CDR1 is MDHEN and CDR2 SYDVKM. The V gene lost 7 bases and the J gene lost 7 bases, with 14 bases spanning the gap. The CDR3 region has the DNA TGTGCCAGCACGAATTGGGAGGGGCAGCCCCAGCATTTT. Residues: CASTNWEGQPQHF.

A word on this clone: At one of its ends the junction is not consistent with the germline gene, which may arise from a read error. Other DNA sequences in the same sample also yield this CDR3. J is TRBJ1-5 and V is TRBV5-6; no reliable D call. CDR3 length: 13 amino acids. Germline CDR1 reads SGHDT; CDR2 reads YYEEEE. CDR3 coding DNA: TGTGCCAGCAGCTTGGGACGGGATCAACCCCAGCATTTT. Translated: CASSLGRDQPQHF.

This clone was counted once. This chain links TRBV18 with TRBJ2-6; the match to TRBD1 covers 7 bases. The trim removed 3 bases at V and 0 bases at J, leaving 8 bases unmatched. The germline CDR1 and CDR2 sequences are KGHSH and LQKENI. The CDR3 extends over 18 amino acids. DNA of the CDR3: TGTGCCAGCTCACCGGTAGGACAGGATAACTCTGGGGCCAACGTCCTGACTTTC. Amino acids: CASSPVGQDNSGANVLTF.

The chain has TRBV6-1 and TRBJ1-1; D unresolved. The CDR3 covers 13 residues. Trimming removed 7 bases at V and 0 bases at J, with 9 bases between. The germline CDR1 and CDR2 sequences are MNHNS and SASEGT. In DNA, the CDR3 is TGTGCCAGCACACGGGTAATGAACACTGAAGCTTTCTTT. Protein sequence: CASTRVMNTEAFF.

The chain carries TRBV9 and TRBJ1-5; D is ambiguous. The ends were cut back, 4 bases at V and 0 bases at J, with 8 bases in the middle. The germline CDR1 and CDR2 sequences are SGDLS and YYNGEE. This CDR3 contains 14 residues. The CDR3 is CASSSQASNQPQHF. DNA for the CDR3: TGTGCCAGCAGCTCGCAGGCTAGCAATCAGCCCCAGCATTTT.

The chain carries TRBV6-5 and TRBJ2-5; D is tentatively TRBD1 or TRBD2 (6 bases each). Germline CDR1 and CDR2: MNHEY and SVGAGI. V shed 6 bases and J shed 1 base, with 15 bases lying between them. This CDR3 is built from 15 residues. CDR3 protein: CASSLSGAAQETQYF. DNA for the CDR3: TGTGCCAGCAGCCTTTCGGGGGCGGCCCAAGAGACCCAGTACTTC.

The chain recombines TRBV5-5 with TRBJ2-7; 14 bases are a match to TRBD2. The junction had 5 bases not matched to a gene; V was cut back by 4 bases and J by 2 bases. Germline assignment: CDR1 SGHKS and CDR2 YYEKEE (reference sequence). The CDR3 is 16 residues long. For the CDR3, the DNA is TGTGCCAGCAGCGGGGGACTAGCGGGAGATACCTACGAGCAGTACTTC. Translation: CASSGGLAGDTYEQYF. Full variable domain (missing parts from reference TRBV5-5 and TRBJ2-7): DAGVTQSPTHLIKTRGQQVTLRCSPISGHKSVSWYQQVLGQGPQFIFQYYEKEERGRGNFPDRFSARQFPNYSSELNVNALLLGDSALYLCASSGGLAGDTYEQYFGPGTRLTVT.

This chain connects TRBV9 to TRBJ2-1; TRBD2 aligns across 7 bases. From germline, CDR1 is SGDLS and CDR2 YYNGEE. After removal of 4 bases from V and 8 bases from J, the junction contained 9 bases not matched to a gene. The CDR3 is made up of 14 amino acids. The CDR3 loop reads CASSFLAEGYEQFF. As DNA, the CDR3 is TGTGCCAGCAGCTTTCTAGCGGAGGGATATGAGCAGTTCTTC.

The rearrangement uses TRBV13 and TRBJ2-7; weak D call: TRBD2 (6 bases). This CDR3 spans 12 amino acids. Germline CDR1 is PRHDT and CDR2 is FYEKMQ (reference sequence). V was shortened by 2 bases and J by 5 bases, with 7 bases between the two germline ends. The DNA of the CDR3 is TGTGCCAGCAGCTTACAGCGGGACGAGCAGTACTTC. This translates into CASSLQRDEQYF.

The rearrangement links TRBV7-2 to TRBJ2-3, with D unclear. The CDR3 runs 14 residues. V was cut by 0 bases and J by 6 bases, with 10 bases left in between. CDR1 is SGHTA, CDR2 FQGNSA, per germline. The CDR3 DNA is TGTGCCAGCAGCTTAGCGCCCGGAGATGATACGCAGTATTTT. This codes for CASSLAPGDDTQYF.

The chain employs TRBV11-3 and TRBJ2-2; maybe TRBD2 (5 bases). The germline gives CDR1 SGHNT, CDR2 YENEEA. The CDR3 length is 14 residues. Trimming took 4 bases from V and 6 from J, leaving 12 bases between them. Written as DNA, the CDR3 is TGTGCCAGCAGCTCCCACTCCGGGGCCGGGGAGCTGTTTTTT. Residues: CASSSHSGAGELFF.

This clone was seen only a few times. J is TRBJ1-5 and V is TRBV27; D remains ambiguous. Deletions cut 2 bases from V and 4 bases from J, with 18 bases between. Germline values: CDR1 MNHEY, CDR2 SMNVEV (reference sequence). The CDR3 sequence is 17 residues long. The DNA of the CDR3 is TGTGCCAGCAGTTTAATTGCCCCCCTTCGGGGAAATCAGCCCCAGCATTTT. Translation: CASSLIAPLRGNQPQHF.